Detailed here is one TCR beta chain. Authors' processing steps: Reference gene primers were amplified, and this amplification served to estimate nucleated cell counts. TCRdb's copy holds only in-frame clones and misses some; the assay was immunoSEQ multiplex PCR. V and J calls and clone size are copied from that table; D and trimming were computed from the DNA. The sample yields approximately 63,000 clones, 90% to 95% seen once. The data were taken from a study of blood T cell repertoires in COVID-19. In the study overall: The samples span acute and convalescent COVID-19 from the United States, Italy and Spain. The analysed material was cDNA or gDNA that came from T cells, B-cell-depleted T cells, or PBMCs.

Trimming took 6 bases from V and 4 from J; bases not matched to a gene: 5. The CDR3 loop spans 14 amino acids. Per germline, CDR1 SNHLY and CDR2 FYNNEI. The V call is TRBV2, the J call TRBJ1-3, with 8 positions matching TRBD1. This TCR came from a human donor in a cohort sampled during active COVID-19. Sample: peripheral blood. The CDR3 DNA is TGTGCCAGCAGGGCCGGACAGGGAGGAAACACCATATATTTT. This sequence encodes CASRAGQGGNTIYF.